A selection of T cell receptor beta chains follows, all from one sample in a study of shared clonotypes between healthy human individuals. Only in-frame clones appear in the TCRdb table, and some are missing; sequencing was by immunoSEQ multiplex PCR. The table lists under 1,100,000 clones, 70% to 80% of them singletons. Sequencing was performed on memory CD4+ T cells from PBMCs. These receptors originate from a man younger than 35 in good health. Some clones in this sample may be carry-over from other donors' samples. The CDR3 runs from the conserved cysteine through the conserved F or W. A D gene is named only where the DNA matches it firmly. Clone size appears in some rows only: once, few, many, or a class for an expanded clone.

NA	TRBJ2-2	NA	TRBV2	TGTGCCAGCAATAGGCAGGCGAACACCGGGGAGCTGTTTTTT	CASNRQANTGELFF
NA	TRBJ2-1	NA	TRBV7-2	TGTGCCAGCAGCTTTGGGGCAACAAACTACAATGAGCAGTTCTTC	CASSFGATNYNEQFF
NA	TRBJ2-7	many	TRBV19	TGTGCCAGTAGTGCGACAGGCTACTCCTACGAGCAGTACTTC	CASSATGYSYEQYF
NA	TRBJ2-7	NA	TRBV5-6	TGTGCCAGCAGCTTGGACTTATCCTACGAGCAGTACTTC	CASSLDLSYEQYF
TRBD1	TRBJ1-2	NA	TRBV4-1	TGCGCCAGCAGCCACCCGGGACAGGGAGGCTATGGCTACACCTTC	CASSHPGQGGYGYTF
NA	TRBJ2-3	NA	TRBV2	TGTGCCAGCAGTTACATCCGGGATACGCAGTATTTT	CASSYIRDTQYF
NA	TRBJ2-7	NA	TRBV19	TGTGCCAGTAGTTCAGGGAAAGCCAGCTCCTACGAGCAGTACTTC	CASSSGKASSYEQYF
NA	TRBJ2-1	NA	TRBV29-1	TGCAGCGTTGAAGCGGGCCATCCCTACAATGAGCAGTTCTTC	CSVEAGHPYNEQFF
TRBD2	TRBJ2-3	few	TRBV9	TGTGCCAGCAGCGTAGGAGGCGCGGGAGGGCCTATAGATACGCAGTATTTT	CASSVGGAGGPIDTQYF
TRBD1	TRBJ1-6	NA	TRBV28	TGTGCCATCCAGGACAGGCCATCACCCCTCCACTTT	CAIQDRPSPLHF
TRBD1	TRBJ1-3	NA	TRBV18	TGTGCCAGCTCACCCTCCGGGACAGGGAAAGCTGGAAACACCATATATTTT	CASSPSGTGKAGNTIYF
NA	TRBJ1-1	NA	TRBV14	TGTGCCAGCAGCCAAGGTCAGTTCACTGAAGCTTTCTTT	CASSQGQFTEAFF
NA	TRBJ1-4	NA	TRBV11-1	TGTGCCAGCAGCTTACTGGGGGGTGAAAAACTGTTTTTT	CASSLLGGEKLFF
NA	TRBJ2-5	NA	TRBV7-8	TGTGCCAGCAGTAACTCAGGGTGGGAGACCCAGTACTTC	CASSNSGWETQYF
TRBD1	TRBJ1-2	NA	TRBV6-6	TGTGCCAGCAGGACAGGGGGTGGTGCCTATGGCTACACCTTC	CASRTGGGAYGYTF
NA	TRBJ2-2	few	TRBV28	TGTGCCAGCAGTTCCAGCGTGGACCCCACCGGGGAGCTGTTTTTT	CASSSSVDPTGELFF
TRBD2	TRBJ2-1	NA	TRBV6-1	TGTGCCAGCACCGGACTAGTTTTCAATGAGCAGTTCTTC	CASTGLVFNEQFF
NA	TRBJ2-7	NA	TRBV15	TGTGCCACCAGCAGAGACAGGGGGGCCGAGCAGTACTTC	CATSRDRGAEQYF
NA	TRBJ1-4	NA	TRBV6-5	TGTGCCAGCAGTTCACAGGGAGCAACTAATGAAAAACTGTTTTTT	CASSSQGATNEKLFF
TRBD2	TRBJ2-4	NA	TRBV19	TGTGCCACCAAGTATTGGGGCGGGAGGGGAAACATTCAGTACTTC	CATKYWGGRGNIQYF
TRBD1	TRBJ2-1	few	TRBV29-1	TGCAGCGTTGAAGACCCCCAAAGACAGGGGGCGGGTGAGCAGTTCTTC	CSVEDPQRQGAGEQFF
TRBD1	TRBJ1-6	few	TRBV6-1	TGTGCCAGCAGTGCTCAGGGGGATTATTCACCCCTCCACTTT	CASSAQGDYSPLHF
NA	TRBJ1-1	NA	TRBV5-1	TGCGCCAGCAGCCGCGGTGGGGGGAACACTGAAGCTTTCTTT	CASSRGGGNTEAFF
NA	TRBJ1-4	once	TRBV28	TGTGCCAGCAGTTTGCTGCCGGGAATAACTAATGAAAAACTGTTTTTT	CASSLLPGITNEKLFF
NA	TRBJ1-1	NA	TRBV15	TGTGCCACCAGCAGAGATGGGGGCAGGCGGAACACTGAAGCTTTCTTT	CATSRDGGRRNTEAFF
NA	TRBJ1-2	NA	TRBV7-2	TGTGCCAGCAGCCAAAGGGTCTATGGCTACACCTTC	CASSQRVYGYTF
NA	TRBJ1-3	NA	TRBV7-9	TGTGCCAGCAGCGATCGACAGCCTGGAAACACCATATATTTT	CASSDRQPGNTIYF
NA	TRBJ2-7	once	TRBV7-2	TGTGCCAGCAGCTTAGGCACCTCCCCCTACGAGCAGTACTTC	CASSLGTSPYEQYF
NA	TRBJ1-2	NA	TRBV2	TGTGCCAGCAGATACGACAGAACTAACTATGGCTACACCTTC	CASRYDRTNYGYTF
TRBD2	TRBJ2-2	NA	TRBV6-4	TGTGCCAGCAGTACCCAAACTAGCGAGAACACCGGGGAGCTGTTTTTT	CASSTQTSENTGELFF
TRBD1	TRBJ1-5	NA	TRBV4-1	TGCGCCAGCAGCCGCGGGACAGATAATCAGCCCCAGCATTTT	CASSRGTDNQPQHF
TRBD2	TRBJ2-1	once	TRBV4-2	TGTGCCAGCAGCCAACAGAGAGCGGGGGGGGAACACAATGAGCAGTTCTTC	CASSQQRAGGEHNEQFF
NA	TRBJ2-3	NA	TRBV27	TGTGCCAGCAGGGGCCGTACAGATACGCAGTATTTT	CASRGRTDTQYF
NA	TRBJ2-3	NA	TRBV6-1	TGTGCCAGCACCGGAGCCACAGATACGCAGTATTTT	CASTGATDTQYF
NA	TRBJ2-7	NA	TRBV10-1	TGCGCCAGCAGTGCGCAGGGAGGCGAGCAGTACTTC	CASSAQGGEQYF
TRBD1	TRBJ2-2	NA	TRBV6-5	TGTGCCAGCAGTTCCCGGGACAGGGGGTATCCCGGGGAGCTGTTTTTT	CASSSRDRGYPGELFF
TRBD1	TRBJ1-6	few	TRBV30	TGTGCCTGGAGGCGAGCAGGGGGTAATTCACCCCTCCACTTT	CAWRRAGGNSPLHF
TRBD2	TRBJ2-2	few	TRBV5-1	TGCGCCAGCAGCTGGAGCTTGGAGCTAGCGGGAGGGTATAACACCGGGGAGCTGTTTTTT	CASSWSLELAGGYNTGELFF
NA	TRBJ1-2	NA	TRBV5-4	TGTGCCAGCAGCTTGGAGGCAGGGAACTATGGCTACACCTTC	CASSLEAGNYGYTF
TRBD2	TRBJ2-3	NA	TRBV5-6	TGTGCCAGCAGCTCCGGACTAGCGGTTTACACAGATACGCAGTATTTT	CASSSGLAVYTDTQYF
NA	TRBJ2-1	NA	TRBV5-1	TGCGCCAGCAGCCCTCCCCTGACCCTCTACAATGAGCAGTTCTTC	CASSPPLTLYNEQFF
NA	TRBJ1-5	few	TRBV28	TGTGCCAGCAGTTTGGTTACCCCCAATCAGCCCCAGCATTTT	CASSLVTPNQPQHF
TRBD1	TRBJ1-1	many	TRBV5-1	TGCGCCAGCAGCTGGGGGACAGGGGTCGAAGCTTTCTTT	CASSWGTGVEAFF
NA	TRBJ2-3	NA	TRBV5-1	TGCGCCAGCAGCTTGAACCCCCCAGGAGCCTTAAGCACAGATACGCAGTATTTT	CASSLNPPGALSTDTQYF
NA	TRBJ2-7	NA	TRBV6-6	TGTGCCAGCAGGCAAGGGGTGGAGCAGTACTTC	CASRQGVEQYF
NA	TRBJ2-3	NA	TRBV21-1	TGTGCCAGCCGAGAGGGACAGGGGAGCACAGATACGCAGTATTTT	CASREGQGSTDTQYF
TRBD1	TRBJ2-5	NA	TRBV7-2	TGTGCCAGCAGCTTGGACGGGACAGACCAAGAGACCCAGTACTTC	CASSLDGTDQETQYF
NA	TRBJ1-5	NA	TRBV5-1	TGCGCCAGCAGCTTGGCCCCCCAGCAGCCCCAGCATTTT	CASSLAPQQPQHF
TRBD1	TRBJ1-2	NA	TRBV19	TGTGCCAGTAGTGACAGGGGGCTAACGGGAGGTGGCTACACCTTC	CASSDRGLTGGGYTF
NA	TRBJ1-2	NA	TRBV20-1	TGCAGCTTGTGGGGGCGTTCTGGCTACACCTTC	CSLWGRSGYTF
NA	TRBJ2-1	NA	TRBV4-3	TGCGCCAGCAGCCAAGATGGGACTTCCAACTCCTACAATGAGCAGTTCTTC	CASSQDGTSNSYNEQFF
TRBD1	TRBJ2-7	few	TRBV11-2	TGTGCCAGCAGCTCGGACAGGGAAGGCAAGCAGTACTTC	CASSSDREGKQYF
NA	TRBJ2-2	many	TRBV27	TGTGCCAGCAGTCCGTGGACCACCGGGGAGCTGTTTTTT	CASSPWTTGELFF
NA	TRBJ2-1	NA	TRBV30	TGTGCCTGGAGTGGAGGGCGAGTACAAAATGAGCAGTTCTTC	CAWSGGRVQNEQFF
NA	TRBJ2-3	once	TRBV27	TGTGCCAGCAGTAATCTAGATACGCAGTATTTT	CASSNLDTQYF